This passage covers 3 T cell receptor beta chains from one sample sequenced in a study of radiotherapy plus CTLA-4 blockade in lung cancer. Libraries were prepared by immunoSEQ multiplex PCR; TCRdb keeps only in-frame clonotypes and omits some of them. This sample yields tens of thousands of clones, of which about 88% are seen a single time; 7.8% belongs to the top ten. Sequenced material: peripheral blood, taken from a patient treated with radiotherapy plus ipilimumab. These receptors came from a human donor with non-small cell lung cancer whose response to radiotherapy plus ipilimumab could not be evaluated.

The rearrangement uses TRBV4-3 and TRBJ2-1; TRBD1 matches at 8 bases. J lost 0 bases, V lost 1 base, and 2 bases had no gene match. The V gene's germline CDR1 is LGHNA and CDR2 YSLEER. The CDR3 consists of 16 residues. The CDR3 region has the DNA TGCGCCAGCAGCCAAGCCGACAGGGGCTCCTACAATGAGCAGTTCTTC. Amino acid sequence: CASSQADRGSYNEQFF.

The V gene is TRBV11-2, the J gene TRBJ2-3; D remains unclear. The ends were cut back, 4 bases at V and 6 bases at J, with 8 bases in the middle. Germline V gene lookup returns CDR1 SGHAT and CDR2 FQNNGV. This CDR3 contains 12 residues. CDR3 coding DNA: TGTGCCAGCAGCTATAGAGAGGATACGCAGTATTTT. It codes for CASSYREDTQYF.

The chain employs TRBV6-5 and TRBJ2-6; possibly TRBD2 for D (6 bases). There are 14 residues in the CDR3. Deletions cut 8 bases from V and 2 bases from J, with 10 bases between. The germline V gene has CDR1 MNHEY and CDR2 SVGAGI. The CDR3 DNA is TGTGCCAGCCGCCGGGAGACTGGGGCCAACGTCCTGACTTTC. It is translated as CASRRETGANVLTF.